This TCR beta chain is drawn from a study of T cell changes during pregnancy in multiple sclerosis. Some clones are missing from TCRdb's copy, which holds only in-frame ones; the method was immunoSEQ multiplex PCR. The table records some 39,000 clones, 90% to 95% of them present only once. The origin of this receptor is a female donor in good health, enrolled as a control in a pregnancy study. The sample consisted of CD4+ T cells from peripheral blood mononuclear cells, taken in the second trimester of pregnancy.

The CDR3 is CASSQLGASGNTIYF. Written as DNA, the CDR3 is TGCGCCAGCAGCCAATTGGGGGCTTCTGGAAACACCATATATTTT. V gene TRBV4-1 combines with J gene TRBJ1-3; possibly TRBD1 for D (6 bases). V was pared by 2 bases and J by 1 base, with 9 bases between. The CDR3 has 15 amino acids. CDR1 and CDR2 from the germline V gene are MGHRA and YSYEKL.